The entry that follows covers one T cell receptor (beta chain) sequence. The antigen remains undetermined. The entry originates in a study of cytomegalovirus exposure and HLA in healthy donors. Whole-study results and caveats: Among the most significant clusters, several appeared linked to common viral pathogens in a later analysis.

The CDR3 length is 16 residues. V shed 2 bases and J 4 bases; nucleotides not matched to a gene: 5. From germline, CDR1 is KGHSH and CDR2 LQKENI. Researchers ran the PCR with 60 Vbeta and 13 Jbeta primers. In the study's own analysis: Some 10 million shared chains were among the approximately 87 million unique TCR beta chains that a later analysis counted. Measured with immunoSEQ multiplex PCR; TCRdb has only the in-frame clones, and not every one. The V and J calls and clone size are taken from that table; D and trimming were inferred from the DNA. This table has approximately 99,000 clones, approximately 80% appearing once.

The origin of this receptor is a male donor in good health and CMV-seropositive. The specimen was PBMCs. The chain has TRBV18 and TRBJ1-1, with TRBD1 identical over 12 bases. The CDR3 loop reads CASSPGTGGSGTEAFF. In DNA form, the CDR3 reads TGTGCCAGCTCACCAGGGACAGGGGGCTCGGGCACTGAAGCTTTCTTT.